One sample yielded the 29 T cell receptor beta chains listed below, sequenced in a study of cytomegalovirus exposure and HLA in healthy donors. The PCR contained 60 Vbeta and 13 Jbeta primers. Using immunoSEQ multiplex PCR, the repertoire was profiled, and TCRdb retains in-frame clones only, with some absent. The repertoire has 95,000 to 150,000 clones, roughly 78% of them found once; the top ten carry about a tenth. Sequencing used PBMCs. The receptor source for this set is a man in his thirties or forties in good health and CMV-seropositive.

The rearrangement links TRBV7-9 to TRBJ1-4, with 10 bases that match TRBD1. CDR1 and CDR2 (germline): SEHNR, FQNEAQ (reference sequence). With 5 bases clipped from V and 6 bases from J, the junction kept 6 bases outside the gene matches. CDR3 size: 15 residues. The CDR3 DNA reads as TGTGCCAGCAGCGATAGACAGGGGGCTGATGAAAAACTGTTTTTT. It encodes CASSDRQGADEKLFF.

The chain recombines TRBV2 with TRBJ2-7; 7 bases map to TRBD2. CDR3 size: 15 residues. The junction had 10 bases not matched to a gene; V was cut back by 5 bases and J by 3 bases. CDR1 is SNHLY and CDR2 is FYNNEI in the germline V gene. The CDR3 coding sequence is TGTGCCAGCAGTAAGGAGCGGGGAGCCCTCTACGAGCAGTACTTC. This gives the protein CASSKERGALYEQYF.

A word on this clone: The same CDR3 is also encoded by other DNA sequences in this sample. This chain uses TRBV11-2 with TRBJ1-3; TRBD1 might be the D (5 bases). The CDR3 covers 14 residues. The ends were cut back, 0 bases at V and 4 bases at J, with 7 bases in the middle. From germline, CDR1 is SGHAT and CDR2 FQNNGV. The CDR3 reads CASSLDRGGNTIYF. Here the CDR3 DNA reads TGTGCCAGCAGCTTAGATCGGGGGGGAAACACCATATATTTT.

This chain joins TRBV9 and TRBJ2-7; D uncertain. The CDR3 has 12 residues. Germline V gene lookup returns CDR1 SGDLS and CDR2 YYNGEE. Trimming left V 4 bases short and J 7 bases short, with 12 bases between. The DNA for the CDR3 is TGTGCCAGCAGCCCCAACTCCTGGGAGCAGTACTTC. Its protein is CASSPNSWEQYF. The variable domain in full, with the rest retrieved from reference TRBV9 and TRBJ2-7, is DSGVTQTPKHLITATGQRVTLRCSPRSGDLSVYWYQQSLDQGLQFLIQYYNGEERAKGNILERFSAQQFPDLHSELNLSSLELGDSALYFCASSPNSWEQYFGPGTRLTVT.

About this clone itself: One junction end does not reproduce the germline sequence, and a read error may be involved. The genes are TRBV27 and TRBJ2-7; possibly TRBD2 for D (6 bases). In germline, CDR1 is MNHEY, CDR2 SMNVEV (reference sequence). There are 11 residues in the CDR3. The CDR3 sequence: CASSGGSEKYF. The CDR3 DNA follows: TGTGCCAGCAGCGGGGGTTCCGAGAAGTACTTC.

V and J are TRBV19 and TRBJ2-7, with D hard to call. The CDR3 is 13 amino acids. V lost 0 bases to trimming and J lost 3 bases, with 6 bases between them. Germline assignment: CDR1 LNHDA and CDR2 SQIVND (reference sequence). Written as DNA, the CDR3 is TGTGCCAGTAGTATAGAAGCTGACTACGAGCAGTACTTC. Protein sequence: CASSIEADYEQYF.

This clone was detected only once. The V and J genes are TRBV6-5 and TRBJ1-3, with no clear D. The CDR3 has 12 residues. Germline V gives CDR1 MNHEY, CDR2 SVGAGI. V was trimmed by 8 bases and J by 4 bases, leaving 9 bases between them. The CDR3 region is CASSAQGNTIYF. The DNA for the CDR3 is TGTGCCAGCTCCGCTCAGGGAAACACCATATATTTT.

The genes are TRBV27 and TRBJ2-5, with 9 bases lining up with TRBD1. Per the germline V gene, CDR1 is MNHEY and CDR2 is SMNVEV (reference sequence). After removal of 6 bases from V and 5 bases from J, the junction contained 4 bases not matched to a gene. CDR3 length equals 13 residues. The CDR3 loop is CASRGQGIETQYF. For the CDR3, the DNA is TGTGCCAGCAGGGGACAGGGCATTGAGACCCAGTACTTC.

This chain's CDR3 is CASSLVDSPEQFF. The CDR3 region has the DNA TGTGCCAGCAGCTTGGTTGACAGCCCTGAGCAGTTCTTC. V usage is TRBV5-4 and J usage is TRBJ2-1, with a possible D match to TRBD1 (5 bases). Trimming cost V 0 bases and J 9 bases, with 10 bases left between them. CDR3 length: 13 residues. Germline CDR1 SGHNT, CDR2 YYREEE (reference sequence).

The CDR3 nucleotides are TGTGCCAGCAGCATCCAACTAGCGGCACAAGAGACCCAGTACTTC. It is translated as CASSIQLAAQETQYF. The chain links TRBV5-4 to TRBJ2-5; 8 bases agree with TRBD2. From germline, CDR1 is SGHNT and CDR2 YYREEE (reference sequence). V gave up 4 bases and J gave up 2 bases; unmatched junction bases: 7. The CDR3 is 15 residues long.

The V gene is TRBV6-5, the J gene TRBJ1-2, with unresolved D. Trimming shortened V by 0 bases and J by 0 bases, and 11 bases separated the two germline ends. Germline V gene lookup returns CDR1 MNHEY and CDR2 SVGAGI. This CDR3 spans 16 amino acids. The CDR3 DNA sequence: TGTGCCAGCAGTTACTCGAGAGCAAGAACTAACTATGGCTACACCTTC. Its protein is CASSYSRARTNYGYTF.

The rearrangement joins TRBV28 to TRBJ2-7; TRBD2 matches 8 bases. Unmatched junction bases numbered 4, after V lost 6 bases and J lost 0 bases. The V gene's germline CDR1 is MDHEN and CDR2 SYDVKM. CDR3 length: 14 residues. CDR3 sequence (DNA): TGTGCCAGCAGCCGGAGCGGGAGCTCCTACGAGCAGTACTTC. It translates to CASSRSGSSYEQYF.

The gene calls are TRBV7-3 and TRBJ2-2; D might be TRBD2 (6 bases). The CDR3 is 14 residues long. V lost 5 bases to trimming and J lost 4 bases, with 11 bases between them. Germline CDR1 and CDR2: SGHTA and FQGTGA. CDR3 protein: CASSPPGGTGELFF. CDR3 sequence (DNA): TGTGCCAGCAGCCCCCCCGGGGGCACCGGGGAGCTGTTTTTT.

The CDR3 nucleotides are TGTGCCAGTTCTATAGGGGTCTCTGGAAACACCATATATTTT. It encodes CASSIGVSGNTIYF. V gene TRBV7-9 combines with J gene TRBJ1-3, with D possibly being TRBD1 (5 bases). This CDR3 contains 14 residues. The germline gives CDR1 SEHNR, CDR2 FQNEAQ (reference sequence). With 9 bases removed from V and 0 bases from J, the gap between germline ends came to 12 bases.

The chain employs TRBV5-6 and TRBJ2-6; D is perhaps TRBD1 (5 bases). The CDR3 runs 15 residues. V was cut by 6 bases and J by 0 bases, with 10 bases left in between. The V gene's germline CDR1 is SGHDT and CDR2 YYEEEE. DNA of the CDR3: TGTGCCAGCACGACAGTACCCTCTGGGGCCAACGTCCTGACTTTC. It is translated as CASTTVPSGANVLTF.

The chain has TRBV19 and TRBJ1-1, with 7 bases identical to TRBD1. Trimming at V came to 7 bases and at J to 6 bases, leaving 8 bases not matched to a gene. This CDR3 is 13 amino acids long. Germline V gives CDR1 LNHDA, CDR2 SQIVND (reference sequence). CDR3 sequence reads: CASNPPTGSEAFF. CDR3 bases: TGTGCCAGTAACCCTCCGACAGGGTCTGAAGCTTTCTTT. The full variable domain, in which reference TRBV19 and TRBJ1-1 provide the parts outside the CDR3, is DGGITQSPKYLFRKEGQNVTLSCEQNLNHDAMYWYRQDPGQGLRLIYYSQIVNDFQKGDIAEGYSVSREKKESFPLTVTSAQKNPTAFYLCASNPPTGSEAFFGQGTRLTVV.

Regarding this clone: One junction end does not reproduce the germline sequence, and a read error may be involved. The chain employs TRBV5-1 and TRBJ2-3; D is perhaps TRBD1 (5 bases). The CDR3 extends over 16 amino acids. Germline V lookup: CDR1 SGHRS, CDR2 YFSETQ. In nucleotides, the CDR3 is TGCGCCAGCAGTTTGGGGTCAGGGTTGGGCACAGATACGCAGTATTTT. Amino acids: CASSLGSGLGTDTQYF.

This chain joins TRBV7-9 and TRBJ1-2, with 7 nucleotides matching TRBD1. The germline V gene has CDR1 SEHNR and CDR2 FQNEAQ (reference sequence). CDR3 length equals 16 residues. The V and J ends lost 5 bases and 3 bases, in that order; junction bases with no gene match: 12. CDR3 amino acids: CASSKTGLGKDYGYTF. In DNA form, the CDR3 reads TGTGCCAGCAGCAAGACAGGGTTGGGGAAGGACTATGGCTACACCTTC.

This rearrangement joins TRBV4-3 to TRBJ1-1, with D unclear. Germline V gene lookup returns CDR1 LGHNA and CDR2 YSLEER. Trimming cost V 1 base and J 1 base, with 10 bases left between them. The CDR3 length is 15 residues. The CDR3 loop reads CASSQGRRWNTEAFF. The CDR3 DNA reads as TGCGCCAGCAGCCAAGGAAGGAGGTGGAACACTGAAGCTTTCTTT.

Only one count was recorded for this clone. V usage is TRBV5-4 and J usage is TRBJ2-7, with 12 bases fitting TRBD2. Trimming took 4 bases from V and 6 from J; bases not matched to a gene: 11. This CDR3 is 16 amino acids long. From germline, CDR1 is SGHNT and CDR2 YYREEE (reference sequence). The DNA of the CDR3 is TGTGCCAGCAGCCCGCAGCTAGCGGGAGGGCCTCTCGAGCAGTACTTC. Translation gives CASSPQLAGGPLEQYF.

The chain has TRBV28 and TRBJ2-7; 8 bases align to TRBD2. J lost 5 bases, V lost 4 bases, and 7 bases had no gene match. The germline CDR1 and CDR2 sequences are MDHEN and SYDVKM. CDR3 size: 14 residues. CDR3 in DNA: TGTGCCAGCAGTTCCAGCGGGAGTTGGAACGAGCAGTACTTC. Translated, it gives CASSSSGSWNEQYF.

The chain has TRBV9 and TRBJ2-3, with 13 bases aligning to TRBD2. Germline CDR1 reads SGDLS; CDR2 reads YYNGEE. V lost 4 bases to trimming and J lost 2 bases; unmatched junction nucleotides: 4. This CDR3 is built from 16 residues. The CDR3, as DNA: TGTGCCAGCAGCACGGGACTAGCGGGGATCACAGATACGCAGTATTTT. This translates into CASSTGLAGITDTQYF.

This CDR3 is CAIRTSGSWTDTQYF. In nucleotides, the CDR3 is TGTGCCATCAGGACTAGCGGGAGTTGGACAGATACGCAGTATTTT. The gene calls are TRBV10-3 and TRBJ2-3, with 12 bases matching TRBD2. The CDR3 is made up of 15 amino acids. J was trimmed by 3 bases and V by 6 bases; bases with no gene match: 4. CDR1 and CDR2 (germline): ENHRY, SYGVKD.

The chain's CDR3 is CATSSTLAGAFMEQYF. The CDR3, as DNA: TGTGCCACCAGCAGCACACTAGCGGGGGCCTTTATGGAGCAGTACTTC. The chain carries TRBV15 and TRBJ2-7, with 11 bases lining up with TRBD2. The CDR3 has 16 amino acids. Trimming took 3 bases from V and 7 from J; bases not matched to a gene: 11. From germline, CDR1 is LNHNV and CDR2 YYDKDF (reference sequence).

This clone was seen just once. This chain connects TRBV10-3 to TRBJ2-2, with TRBD2 matching 9 bases. V dropped 3 bases and J dropped 3; count of bases not matched to a gene: 20. CDR1 and CDR2 from the germline V gene are ENHRY and SYGVKD. The length of the CDR3 is 21 residues. Here the CDR3 reads CAISDIQGLAGLSRYTGELFF. The DNA for the CDR3 is TGTGCCATCAGTGACATACAGGGTCTAGCGGGACTTAGCCGATACACCGGGGAGCTGTTTTTT.

The V gene is TRBV4-3, the J gene TRBJ2-1; possible D gene TRBD2, 6 bases. The CDR3 covers 19 residues. Germline V gene data show CDR1 as LGHNA and CDR2 as YSLEER. Trimming cost V 6 bases and J 0 bases, with 24 bases left between them. The CDR3 here is CASSLTGAGYDVSYNEQFF. DNA of the CDR3: TGCGCCAGCAGTCTCACCGGGGCGGGGTATGACGTCTCCTACAATGAGCAGTTCTTC.

The chain recombines TRBV11-2 with TRBJ2-7; D perhaps matches TRBD1 (6 bases). V lost 4 bases to trimming and J lost 2 bases, with 12 bases between them. CDR1 and CDR2 from the germline V gene are SGHAT and FQNNGV. The CDR3 runs 14 residues. The CDR3 sequence is CASSWAGATYEQYF. The CDR3 DNA reads TGTGCCAGCAGCTGGGCAGGGGCAACCTACGAGCAGTACTTC.

The CDR3 nucleotides read TGTGCCATCAGTGACGGACTAGCGGGAGGTTCGCAAGAGACCCAGTACTTC. It codes for CAISDGLAGGSQETQYF. The chain is built from TRBV10-3 and TRBJ2-5; 14 positions agree with TRBD2. In germline, CDR1 is ENHRY, CDR2 SYGVKD. After removal of 3 bases from V and 2 bases from J, the junction contained 5 bases not matched to a gene. The CDR3 consists of 17 residues.

There are a few counts of this clone. The V and J genes are TRBV2 and TRBJ2-3; D is perhaps TRBD1 (6 bases). Trimming shortened V by 6 bases and J by 1 base, and 14 bases separated the two germline ends. In germline, CDR1 is SNHLY, CDR2 FYNNEI. The CDR3 is 15 residues long. The CDR3 here is CASSHRARGTDTQYF. CDR3 bases: TGTGCCAGCAGCCACAGGGCGAGGGGCACAGATACGCAGTATTTT. Combining the CDR3 with reference TRBV2 and TRBJ2-3 gives the whole variable domain EPEVTQTPSHQVTQMGQEVILRCVPISNHLYFYWYRQILGQKVEFLVSFYNNEISEKSEIFDDQFSVERPDGSNFTLKIRSTKLEDSAMYFCASSHRARGTDTQYFGPGTRLTVL.